Listed here is a single T cell receptor beta chain. Its antigen is unidentified. This entry is derived from a study of identifying expanded T cells in peripheral blood. Collection occurred without any documented infections or immune events in donors. Some clones are missing from TCRdb's copy, which holds only in-frame ones; the method was immunoSEQ multiplex PCR. The sample contains approximately 130,000 clones, approximately 86% of which appear only once. This CDR3 contains 13 residues. CDR1 is SEHNR and CDR2 is FQNEAQ in the germline V gene (reference sequence). V was cut by 3 bases and J by 5 bases, with 8 bases left in between. Overall study findings and caveats: Two-week clone count variance significantly increased as total template count grew. Differentially abundant clones: 1 to 1.5 between replicates, about 17 at around 14 days, more than 18 at four.

V gene TRBV7-9 combines with J gene TRBJ1-5; TRBD1 might be the D (5 bases). This clonotype was obtained from a person between 18 and 70 years old in good health. The sample comprised blood. DNA of the CDR3: TGTGCCAGCAGCTTGCCGGGGCATCAGCCCCAGCATTTT. This translates into CASSLPGHQPQHF.